The T cell receptor beta chain described here comes from a study of cytomegalovirus exposure and HLA in healthy donors. CDR3 size: 14 residues. Per germline, CDR1 KGHSH and CDR2 LQKENI. Unmatched junction bases numbered 3, after V lost 6 bases and J lost 5 bases. Regarding this clone: Other nucleotide sequences in the sample specify the same CDR3.

Both 60 Vbeta primers and 13 Jbeta primers went into the PCR. Clones were read by immunoSEQ multiplex PCR, and TCRdb kept only the in-frame ones, dropping some. The sample lists under 200,000 clones, 80% to 90% occurring once. The origin of this receptor is a man aged 50 or older in good health and CMV-seropositive. This chain connects TRBV18 to TRBJ1-4; TRBD1 matches at 10 bases. Material: PBMCs. The chain's CDR3 is CASSPGQGNEKLFF. CDR3 DNA sequence: TGTGCCAGCTCGCCGGGACAGGGGAATGAAAAACTGTTTTTT.